These 29 T cell receptor beta chains were sequenced from one sample in a study of blood T cells in healthy people across ages. The second PCR ran about 6 to 11 cycles with a sample-barcoded 5' primer and J-beta primers. TCRdb independently ran MiXCR on the 5' RACE reads; one entry per CDR3 protein. The sample gives roughly 2 million distinct CDR3 sequences, roughly 52% of which show up once; more than 2% is in the top ten. Sequencing was performed on blood. The receptors come from a woman aged 40 to 49 in good health.

As concerns this clonotype: Relative to the germline gene, one junction end is altered; a read error may explain this. This chain links TRBV6-5 with TRBJ2-5; 11 bases align to TRBD1. The J call is uncertain, as TRBJ2-7 better fits the DNA end. The V gene's germline CDR1 is MNHEY and CDR2 SVGAGI. This CDR3 has 15 amino acids. The CDR3 spells CAGRRGQGATYEQYF. The CDR3 bases are TGTGCCGGCAGACGAGGACAGGGGGCAACGTACGAGCAGTACTTC.

The CDR3 sequence is CASSSSPGPSPLHF. In nucleotides, the CDR3 is TGTGCCAGCAGCTCATCTCCGGGACCTTCACCCCTCCACTTT. The chain couples TRBV5-5 to TRBJ1-6; D might be TRBD1 (5 bases). Trimming removed 3 bases from V and 9 bases from J, with 13 bases in between. Germline CDR1 reads SGHKS; CDR2 reads YYEKEE (reference sequence). This CDR3 spans 14 amino acids. Looking up the rest from reference TRBV5-5 and TRBJ1-6 gives the full variable domain: DAGVTQSPTHLIKTRGQQVTLRCSPISGHKSVSWYQQVLGQGPQFIFQYYEKEERGRGNFPDRFSARQFPNYSSELNVNALLLGDSALYLCASSSSPGPSPLHFGNGTRLTVT.

J is TRBJ1-2 and V is TRBV25-1, with unresolved D. The germline gives CDR1 MGHDK, CDR2 SYGVNS. This CDR3 region has 14 residues. With 2 bases removed from V and 7 bases from J, the gap between germline ends came to 14 bases. The CDR3 loop reads CASSEISSMGGYTF. The CDR3 DNA follows: TGTGCCAGCAGTGAAATCTCCAGCATGGGTGGCTACACCTTC.

Note on this clonotype: One end of the junction varies from germline; a read error may be responsible. J is TRBJ2-1 and V is TRBV4-2; 8 nucleotides line up with TRBD2. The CDR3 has 16 residues. Germline V CDR1 and CDR2: LGHNA, YNFKEQ. The CDR3 DNA reads as TGTGCCAGCAGCCAAGATGGGGCGGGGGGATACACTGAGCAGTTCTTC. Protein: CASSQDGAGGYTEQFF.

This clonotype was seen more than once but under ten times. This chain connects TRBV29-1 to TRBJ2-6; 8 bases are shared with TRBD1. Germline V gene sequence: CDR1 SQVTM, CDR2 ANQGSEA. Trimming removed 3 bases from V and 2 bases from J; junction bases left unmatched: 6. The length of the CDR3 is 16 residues. CDR3 protein: CSVDGPGGPGANVLTF. The CDR3, as DNA: TGCAGCGTTGACGGCCCAGGGGGCCCTGGGGCCAACGTCCTGACTTTC.

This sequence joins TRBV29-1 and TRBJ2-1; 7 bases are shared with TRBD2. This CDR3 has 11 residues. The germline V gene encodes CDR1 SQVTM and CDR2 ANQGSEA. V lost 6 bases, J lost 7 bases, and 3 bases stayed unmatched. CDR3 in DNA: TGCAGCGTATTTAGCGGGAATGAGCAGTTCTTC. As protein: CSVFSGNEQFF.

The rearrangement uses TRBV12-3 or TRBV12-4 and TRBJ2-3; D is perhaps TRBD1 (5 bases). This CDR3 has 15 residues. The V end was cut by 5 bases, the J end by 1 base, with 13 bases between. Written as DNA, the CDR3 is TGTGCCAGCAGTCAAGGGGTGGGGCGCACAGATACGCAGTATTTT. Translated: CASSQGVGRTDTQYF.

This clonotype appeared a few times. The chain joins TRBV2 to TRBJ2-3; D may be TRBD1 (5 bases). The germline gives CDR1 SNHLY, CDR2 FYNNEI. This CDR3 comprises 16 residues. V lost 8 bases, J lost 5 bases, and 23 bases lay in between. The CDR3 reads CASLPRQIREEDTQYF. In DNA, the CDR3 is TGTGCCAGCCTACCTCGACAGATTAGAGAAGAAGATACGCAGTATTTT.

The CDR3 here is CASSQDRVPNNEQFF. Here the CDR3 DNA reads TGTGCCAGCAGCCAAGACAGGGTGCCCAACAATGAGCAGTTCTTC. The V call is TRBV3-1, the J call TRBJ2-1; D perhaps matches TRBD1 (5 bases). The CDR3 contains 15 residues. Trimming removed 0 bases at V and 5 bases at J, with 11 bases between. From germline, CDR1 is LGHDT and CDR2 YNNKEL (reference sequence).

The chain joins TRBV6-5 to TRBJ2-1, with 8 bases aligning to TRBD2. Germline V lookup: CDR1 MNHEY, CDR2 SVGAGI. The CDR3 has 15 amino acids. V trimming: 6 bases; J trimming: 10 bases; junction bases outside the gene matches: 14. Written as DNA, the CDR3 is TGTGCCAGCAGGGGGAGAGCGGGGGAGCTAGGGGAGCAGTTCTTC. This encodes CASRGRAGELGEQFF.

J is TRBJ2-1 and V is TRBV28; 11 nucleotides line up with TRBD2. Germline V gene lookup returns CDR1 MDHEN and CDR2 SYDVKM. The CDR3 has 15 residues. The J segment lost 8 bases and the V segment lost 2 bases, leaving 5 bases of the junction unmatched. CDR3 nucleotide sequence: TGTGCCAGCAGTTTAATTAGCGGGGGGGCCCATGAGCAGTTCTTC. Translating it yields CASSLISGGAHEQFF.

This clonotype was seen more than once but under ten times. The chain carries TRBV6-2 or TRBV6-3 and TRBJ1-5; a weak D match, TRBD1 (5 bases). Looked up from germline, CDR1 is MNHEY and CDR2 is SVGEGT. The CDR3 runs 14 residues. Trimming stripped 7 bases from V and 4 bases from J, with 14 bases between. The CDR3 region has the DNA TGTGCCAGCATGGGGGATGCGGCTAATCAGCCCCAGCATTTT. Translation gives CASMGDAANQPQHF.

In its sample, this clonotype was seen a few times. The V call is TRBV5-1, the J call TRBJ2-1; a weak D match, TRBD2 (6 bases). The CDR3 length is 17 residues. Germline CDR1 is SGHRS and CDR2 is YFSETQ. Trimming shortened V by 6 bases and J by 6 bases, and 25 bases separated the two germline ends. CDR3 in amino acids: CASNAGLIRTHANEQFF. CDR3 nucleotide sequence: TGCGCCAGCAATGCGGGGTTGATACGTACCCACGCCAATGAGCAGTTCTTC.

This clonotype occurred a few times. The rearrangement links TRBV13 to TRBJ2-1; TRBD1 matches 9 bases. V gave up 4 bases and J gave up 8 bases; unmatched junction bases: 6. CDR1 and CDR2 from the germline V gene are PRHDT and FYEKMQ (reference sequence). The CDR3 extends over 14 amino acids. For the CDR3, the DNA is TGTGCCAGCAGCTCCACGGACAGGGGCCATGAGCAGTTCTTC. It translates to CASSSTDRGHEQFF. Complete variable domain (other parts from reference TRBV13 and TRBJ2-1): AAGVIQSPRHLIKEKRETATLKCYPIPRHDTVYWYQQGPGQDPQFLISFYEKMQSDKGSIPDRFSAQQFSDYHSELNMSSLELGDSALYFCASSSTDRGHEQFFGPGTRLTVL.

The table lists this clonotype with a few counts. The chain is built from TRBV7-2 and TRBJ2-3; 9 positions agree with TRBD2. Germline-derived CDR1 and CDR2 are SGHTA and FQGNSA. V trimming: 5 bases; J trimming: 0 bases; junction bases outside the gene matches: 6. The CDR3 length is 16 residues. As DNA, the CDR3 is TGTGCCAGCAGCCCTGGACTAGCGACTAGCACAGATACGCAGTATTTT. Translated: CASSPGLATSTDTQYF. Looking up the rest from reference TRBV7-2 and TRBJ2-3 gives the full variable domain: GAGVSQSPSNKVTEKGKDVELRCDPISGHTALYWYRQSLGQGLEFLIYFQGNSAPDKSGLPSDRFSAERTGGSVSTLTIQRTQQEDSAVYLCASSPGLATSTDTQYFGPGTRLTVL.

The sample holds one count of this clonotype. The chain carries TRBV7-2 and TRBJ2-1; D possibly corresponds to TRBD1 (6 bases). The CDR3 is 16 amino acids. The V end lost 4 bases, the J end lost 6 bases, and 19 bases lay between the germline ends. Germline V gene lookup returns CDR1 SGHTA and CDR2 FQGNSA. This CDR3 reads CASSSAPGTGINEQFF. CDR3 in DNA: TGTGCCAGCAGCTCAGCTCCGGGCACAGGGATCAATGAGCAGTTCTTC. Supplemented by reference TRBV7-2 and TRBJ2-1, the full variable domain reads GAGVSQSPSNKVTEKGKDVELRCDPISGHTALYWYRQSLGQGLEFLIYFQGNSAPDKSGLPSDRFSAERTGGSVSTLTIQRTQQEDSAVYLCASSSAPGTGINEQFFGPGTRLTVL.

This rearrangement joins TRBV5-1 to TRBJ2-7; D is unclear. This CDR3 is 13 amino acids long. Trimming left V 0 bases short and J 6 bases short, with 10 bases between. The germline gives CDR1 SGHRS, CDR2 YFSETQ. Written as DNA, the CDR3 is TGCGCCAGCAGCTTGGTACGTGGAGCCGAGCAGTACTTC. The encoded protein is CASSLVRGAEQYF.

This clonotype appeared a few times. V gene TRBV20-1 combines with J gene TRBJ1-2; 9 bases align to TRBD1. The V and J ends lost 5 bases and 8 bases, in that order; junction bases with no gene match: 9. There are 13 residues in the CDR3. From germline, CDR1 is DFQATT and CDR2 SNEGSKA (reference sequence). The chain's CDR3 is CSAGDRAFYGYTF. The CDR3 DNA sequence: TGCAGTGCTGGGGACAGGGCCTTCTACGGCTACACCTTC.

This clonotype was observed a handful of times. This chain links TRBV5-4 with TRBJ1-2; D remains unclear. Trimming removed 3 bases at V and 6 bases at J, with 6 bases between. The length of the CDR3 is 11 residues. Germline V gene lookup returns CDR1 SGHNT and CDR2 YYREEE (reference sequence). The CDR3 DNA reads as TGTGCCAGCAGCTGGGGTCATGGCTACACCTTC. Encoded protein: CASSWGHGYTF. The full variable domain, its missing parts supplied by reference TRBV5-4 and TRBJ1-2, is ETGVTQSPTHLIKTRGQQVTLRCSSQSGHNTVSWYQQALGQGPQFIFQYYREEENGRGNFPPRFSGLQFPNYSSELNVNALELDDSALYLCASSWGHGYTFGSGTRLTVV.

This clonotype was counted between two and nine times. V is TRBV20-1 and J is TRBJ2-5, with D possibly matching TRBD2 (5 bases). The V gene lost 3 bases and the J gene lost 6 bases, with 20 bases spanning the gap. Per germline, CDR1 DFQATT and CDR2 SNEGSKA (reference sequence). CDR3 length: 15 amino acids. For the CDR3, the DNA is TGCAGTGCTAGTCAACCACTAGAAGGTGGAAAGACCCAGTACTTC. Translating gives CSASQPLEGGKTQYF.

The chain has TRBV28 and TRBJ1-4; TRBD1 matches at 8 bases. After removal of 8 bases from V and 8 bases from J, the junction contained 10 bases not matched to a gene. CDR1 is MDHEN and CDR2 is SYDVKM in the germline V gene. The CDR3 totals 14 residues. The DNA of the CDR3 is TGTGCCAGCGGTGAGGACAGGGCCGGGGAAAAACTGTTTTTT. It encodes CASGEDRAGEKLFF.

The sample holds a few counts of this clonotype. CDR3 DNA sequence: TGTGCCAGCAGCTTTATGGACTCAACGTATGAGCAGTTCTTC. This translates into CASSFMDSTYEQFF. The chain employs TRBV7-2 and TRBJ2-1; weak D call: TRBD2 (5 bases). Germline CDR1 reads SGHTA; CDR2 reads FQGNSA. Between the trimmed V and J ends, which lost 3 bases and 8 bases, there was a span of 14 bases. This CDR3 is 14 amino acids long.

This chain uses TRBV9 with TRBJ1-5; maybe TRBD1 (5 bases). The CDR3 is 15 residues long. The germline gives CDR1 SGDLS, CDR2 YYNGEE. V was cut by 3 bases and J by 5 bases, with 15 bases left in between. The CDR3 DNA reads as TGTGCCAGCAGCGGAGTTGACAGTACCTATCAGCCCCAGCATTTT. It encodes CASSGVDSTYQPQHF.

The chain carries TRBV6-2 or TRBV6-3 and TRBJ2-7; weak D call: TRBD1 (6 bases). The CDR3 runs 14 residues. V lost 5 bases and J lost 1, with 12 bases in between. Germline CDR1 and CDR2: MNHEY and SVGEGT. The CDR3: CASSSRQVSYEQYF. The CDR3 bases are TGTGCCAGCAGTAGCCGACAGGTATCCTACGAGCAGTACTTC.

The genes are TRBV24-1 and TRBJ2-5, with D tentatively TRBD2 (6 bases). V was shortened by 3 bases and J by 2 bases, with 12 bases between the two germline ends. The CDR3 length is 15 residues. Germline V gives CDR1 KGHDR, CDR2 SFDVKD. The DNA for the CDR3 is TGTGCCACCAGTGATGGCGGGACCCTTCAAGAGACCCAGTACTTC. This sequence encodes CATSDGGTLQETQYF.

The chain has TRBV6-5 and TRBJ2-7; TRBD1 matches at 8 bases. The length of the CDR3 is 17 residues. CDR1 and CDR2 from the germline V gene are MNHEY and SVGAGI. V was pared by 0 bases and J by 3 bases, with 10 bases of the junction left unmatched. CDR3 DNA: TGTGCCAGCAGTTACTCGACCGGGGACAGGAACTACTACGAGCAGTACTTC. Its translation is CASSYSTGDRNYYEQYF.

The chain recombines TRBV3-1 with TRBJ2-5; 8 nucleotides align to TRBD2. The J segment lost 11 bases and the V segment lost 3 bases, leaving 14 bases of the junction unmatched. CDR1 LGHDT and CDR2 YNNKEL come from the germline V gene (reference sequence). This CDR3 has 15 amino acids. CDR3 protein: CASSQIAGTNNEQYF. The CDR3, as DNA: TGTGCCAGCAGCCAGATAGCGGGAACCAACAATGAGCAGTACTTC.

V and J are TRBV28 and TRBJ1-5; no clear D gene. The V gene's germline CDR1 is MDHEN and CDR2 SYDVKM. The CDR3 has 14 residues. Trimming shortened V by 7 bases and J by 6 bases, and 16 bases separated the two germline ends. The chain's CDR3 is CASKGPGRSQPQHF. The CDR3 bases are TGTGCCAGCAAGGGTCCAGGCAGGAGTCAGCCCCAGCATTTT.

The genes are TRBV20-1 and TRBJ1-4, with D tentatively TRBD1 (6 bases). Trimming took 4 bases from V and 6 from J, leaving 15 bases between them. In germline, CDR1 is DFQATT, CDR2 SNEGSKA (reference sequence). CDR3 length: 14 amino acids. This CDR3 is CSAKPGAYDEKLFF. DNA for the CDR3: TGCAGTGCTAAACCAGGGGCTTACGATGAAAAACTGTTTTTT.